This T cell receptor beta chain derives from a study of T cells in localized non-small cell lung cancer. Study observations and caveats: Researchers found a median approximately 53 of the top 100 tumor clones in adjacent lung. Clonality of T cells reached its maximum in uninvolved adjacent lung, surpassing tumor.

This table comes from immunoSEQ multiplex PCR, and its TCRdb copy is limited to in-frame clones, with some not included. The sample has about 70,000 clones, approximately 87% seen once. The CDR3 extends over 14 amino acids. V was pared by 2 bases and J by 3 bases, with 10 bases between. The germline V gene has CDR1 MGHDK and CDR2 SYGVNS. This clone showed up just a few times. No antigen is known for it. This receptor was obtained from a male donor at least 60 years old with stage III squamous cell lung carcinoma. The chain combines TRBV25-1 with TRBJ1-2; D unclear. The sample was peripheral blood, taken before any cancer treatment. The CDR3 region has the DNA TGTGCCAGCAGTGAAGGTTTTAGCGACTATGGCTACACCTTC. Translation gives CASSEGFSDYGYTF.